These 15 T cell receptor beta chains were sequenced from one sample in a study of lymphopenia after photon versus proton radiotherapy. The method was immunoSEQ multiplex PCR; TCRdb's version includes in-frame clones alone and lacks a portion of them. The sample shows 52,000 or so clones, 92% of them seen only once. The sample here was peripheral blood, taken from a patient treated with photon-based radiotherapy. These receptors were collected from a woman aged 40 to 50 with cholangiocarcinoma.

V usage is TRBV7-2 and J usage is TRBJ1-1; D gene uncertain. Germline assignment: CDR1 SGHTA and CDR2 FQGNSA. This CDR3 contains 14 residues. Trimming removed 5 bases from V and 1 base from J, with 11 bases in between. The CDR3 region is CASSQQARNTEAFF. CDR3 bases: TGTGCCAGCAGCCAACAAGCTAGGAACACTGAAGCTTTCTTT. The full variable domain, its missing parts supplied by reference TRBV7-2 and TRBJ1-1, is GAGVSQSPSNKVTEKGKDVELRCDPISGHTALYWYRQSLGQGLEFLIYFQGNSAPDKSGLPSDRFSAERTGGSVSTLTIQRTQQEDSAVYLCASSQQARNTEAFFGQGTRLTVV.

The J gene is TRBJ1-3, the V gene TRBV5-1; 7 bases agree with TRBD1. CDR3 length: 18 residues. Per the germline V gene, CDR1 is SGHRS and CDR2 is YFSETQ. Unmatched junction bases numbered 15, after V lost 4 bases and J lost 2 bases. The CDR3 is CASSLGTDLGSPGNTIYF. The CDR3 nucleotides are TGCGCCAGCAGCCTCGGGACAGACCTCGGGTCACCTGGAAACACCATATATTTT.

Here the CDR3 reads CASSRGFSGDTDTQYF. The CDR3 DNA is TGTGCCAGCAGCCGCGGATTTAGCGGGGACACAGATACGCAGTATTTT. The rearrangement uses TRBV5-6 and TRBJ2-3; 8 bases are a match to TRBD2. Trimming removed 4 bases from V and 2 bases from J; junction bases left unmatched: 9. The CDR3 has 16 amino acids. The germline CDR1 and CDR2 sequences are SGHDT and YYEEEE. Full variable domain (remainder filled in from reference TRBV5-6 and TRBJ2-3): DAGVTQSPTHLIKTRGQQVTLRCSPKSGHDTVSWYQQALGQGPQFIFQYYEEEERQRGNFPDRFSGHQFPNYSSELNVNALLLGDSALYLCASSRGFSGDTDTQYFGPGTRLTVL.

The gene calls are TRBV2 and TRBJ2-3, with D perhaps TRBD2 (5 bases). The CDR3 is 15 amino acids. Germline-derived CDR1 and CDR2 are SNHLY and FYNNEI. Trimming pared 3 bases from V and 0 bases from J, leaving 10 bases between. CDR3 residues: CASSELARSTDTQYF. In DNA form, the CDR3 reads TGTGCCAGCAGTGAGCTAGCACGGAGCACAGATACGCAGTATTTT.

Only a few counts were recorded for this clone. The chain is built from TRBV30 and TRBJ1-1; 9 bases are shared with TRBD1. This CDR3 contains 14 residues. The V and J ends lost 3 bases and 6 bases, in that order; junction bases with no gene match: 8. Germline lookup yields CDR1 GTSNPN and CDR2 SVGIG (reference sequence). CDR3 residues: CAWSLGQGSSEAFF. CDR3 DNA sequence: TGTGCCTGGAGCCTCGGACAGGGGAGTTCTGAAGCTTTCTTT.

The rearrangement joins TRBV7-3 to TRBJ1-6, with 7 bases matching TRBD1. The CDR3 consists of 13 residues. Losses at the gene ends were 5 bases for V and 12 bases for J; bases not matched to a gene: 7. CDR1 SGHTA and CDR2 FQGTGA come from the germline V gene. The CDR3 here is CASSNFQGGPLHF. Here the CDR3 DNA reads TGTGCCAGCAGCAATTTTCAGGGGGGACCCCTCCACTTT.

This CDR3 is CASSLRGPRGEQFF. CDR3 nucleotide sequence: TGTGCCAGCAGTCTGAGGGGCCCCCGGGGTGAGCAGTTCTTC. The chain links TRBV27 to TRBJ2-1; the D gene could be TRBD1 or TRBD2 (5 bases each). CDR3 length: 14 amino acids. Germline lookup yields CDR1 MNHEY and CDR2 SMNVEV (reference sequence). V was pared by 5 bases and J by 9 bases, with 17 bases between.

Here the CDR3 reads CASSISGRYNEQFF. CDR3 nucleotides: TGTGCCAGTAGTATTAGCGGCCGCTACAATGAGCAGTTCTTC. This chain links TRBV19 with TRBJ2-1; a possible D gene is TRBD2 (6 bases). The length of the CDR3 is 14 residues. In germline, CDR1 is LNHDA, CDR2 SQIVND (reference sequence). V shed 3 bases and J shed 3 bases, with 9 bases lying between them.

The chain uses TRBV28 and TRBJ1-4; D unclear. V was shortened by 6 bases and J by 7 bases, with 15 bases between the two germline ends. Germline lookup yields CDR1 MDHEN and CDR2 SYDVKM. This CDR3 is 14 amino acids long. CDR3 nucleotides: TGTGCCAGCAGCCCCGGAAGGAGGCGTGAAAAACTGTTTTTT. Its translation is CASSPGRRREKLFF.

The rearrangement links TRBV10-3 to TRBJ1-2; 9 nucleotides agree with TRBD1. CDR1 ENHRY and CDR2 SYGVKD come from the germline V gene. CDR3 length equals 15 residues. The trim removed 6 bases at V and 4 bases at J, leaving 9 bases unmatched. DNA for the CDR3: TGTGCCATCAGGGGGACAGGGAGGCTCCTCTATGGCTACACCTTC. As protein: CAIRGTGRLLYGYTF.

This rearrangement joins TRBV7-2 to TRBJ2-7; 7 nucleotides align to TRBD2. V trimming: 0 bases; J trimming: 0 bases; junction bases outside the gene matches: 8. CDR1 and CDR2 (germline): SGHTA, FQGNSA. CDR3 length: 17 amino acids. CDR3 residues: CASSLAKTSPSSYEQYF. CDR3 DNA: TGTGCCAGCAGCTTAGCGAAGACTAGCCCAAGCTCCTACGAGCAGTACTTC.

V and J are TRBV7-9 and TRBJ2-1; tentatively, D is TRBD2 (5 bases). The V gene lost 4 bases and the J gene lost 10 bases, with 20 bases spanning the gap. CDR3 length: 15 amino acids. Per the germline V gene, CDR1 is SEHNR and CDR2 is FQNEAQ (reference sequence). The CDR3 here is CASSSPEGVLAEQFF. The CDR3 DNA reads TGTGCCAGCAGCTCCCCCGAGGGAGTCTTGGCCGAGCAGTTCTTC.

V usage is TRBV5-6 and J usage is TRBJ2-3, with no clear D. The germline V gene encodes CDR1 SGHDT and CDR2 YYEEEE. The CDR3 loop spans 16 amino acids. Trimming stripped 4 bases from V and 7 bases from J, with 22 bases between. CDR3 nucleotides: TGTGCCAGCAGCCCGCGAAGTCTCCCCTACATTAATACGCAGTATTTT. Amino acid sequence: CASSPRSLPYINTQYF.

The J gene is TRBJ1-1, the V gene TRBV30; tentative D call: TRBD1 (6 bases). The CDR3 has 20 residues. The ends were cut back, 4 bases at V and 4 bases at J, with 34 bases in the middle. Germline CDR1 GTSNPN, CDR2 SVGIG (reference sequence). The chain's CDR3 is CAWISFKTRVSGEPATEAFF. The CDR3, as DNA: TGTGCCTGGATTTCCTTCAAAACTCGCGTGTCAGGGGAACCAGCCACTGAAGCTTTCTTT.

This clone was seen a single time. The chain recombines TRBV27 with TRBJ1-2; D possibly corresponds to TRBD1 (6 bases). The germline V gene encodes CDR1 MNHEY and CDR2 SMNVEV (reference sequence). Trimming stripped 2 bases from V and 0 bases from J, with 10 bases between. The CDR3 totals 15 residues. The CDR3 reads CASSLKGQSNYGYTF. CDR3 DNA sequence: TGTGCCAGCAGTTTAAAAGGACAGTCTAACTATGGCTACACCTTC.